This T cell receptor beta chain is drawn from a study of identical twins. As to this clonotype: The target antigen is unknown. This may arise from a read error, as a much more abundant clone is one base away.

Addition of a universal primer site occurred through template switching, and cDNA carried unique molecular identifiers. In TCRdb, the 5' RACE reads were re-called with MiXCR into one record per CDR3 protein. The data show 690,000 or so distinct CDR3 sequences, with more than 6.5% seen just once and more than 0.75% held by the top ten. Germline V gene sequence: CDR1 MDHEN, CDR2 SYDVKM. This CDR3 comprises 15 residues. Study observations and caveats: The more abundant beta clonotypes in cord blood had fewer insertions, and memory repertoires did not show this. Modelling approaches yielded underestimates of out-of-frame TCR alpha sharing between monozygotic twins.

The same data also went into a second study, on yellow fever vaccine responses in identical twins.

Sequenced sample: PBMCs. The chain couples TRBV28 to TRBJ2-5; perhaps D is TRBD1 or TRBD2 (5 bases each). This sequence originates from a woman between 18 and 29 years old in good health. The CDR3, as DNA: TGTGCCAGCAGTTTTCGGCAGGGAGTCACAGAGAACCAGTACTTC. This codes for CASSFRQGVTENQYF.